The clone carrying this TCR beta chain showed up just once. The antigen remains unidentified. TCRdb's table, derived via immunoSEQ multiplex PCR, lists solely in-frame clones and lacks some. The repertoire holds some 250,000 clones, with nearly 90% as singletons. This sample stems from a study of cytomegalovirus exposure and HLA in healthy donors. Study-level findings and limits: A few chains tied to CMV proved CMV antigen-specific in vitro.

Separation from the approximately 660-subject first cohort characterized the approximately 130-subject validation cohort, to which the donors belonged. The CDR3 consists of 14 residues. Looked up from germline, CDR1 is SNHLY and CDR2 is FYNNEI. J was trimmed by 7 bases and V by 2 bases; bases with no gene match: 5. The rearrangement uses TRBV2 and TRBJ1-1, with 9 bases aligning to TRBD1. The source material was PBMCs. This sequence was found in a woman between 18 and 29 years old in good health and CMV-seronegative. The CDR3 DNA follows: TGTGCCAGCAGTGAACGGACAGGGGTTTATGAAGCTTTCTTT. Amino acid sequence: CASSERTGVYEAFF.